A single sample is the source of the 31 T cell receptor beta chains below, sequenced in a study of shared clonotypes between healthy human individuals. Cells designated naive CD8 were CD45RO-negative and were positively selected for CCR7, with terminally differentiated effector memory CD45RA+ cells excluded. Profiling relied on immunoSEQ multiplex PCR, and the TCRdb table lists in-frame clones only, not all of them. Of about 2 million clones listed, about 95% are singletons. The sample taken for sequencing was naive CD8+ T cells sorted from blood. All receptors derive from a man younger than 35 in good health.

This chain joins TRBV30 and TRBJ2-1; D call uncertain. Germline loops: CDR1 GTSNPN, CDR2 SVGIG (reference sequence). The CDR3 is 12 amino acids. V was cut by 0 bases and J by 9 bases, with 9 bases left in between. The CDR3 DNA reads as TGTGCCTGGAGTGTACGAGCAGGTGAGCAGTTCTTC. Protein: CAWSVRAGEQFF. The whole variable domain, filled in from reference TRBV30 and TRBJ2-1, reads SQTIHQWPATLVQPVGSPLSLECTVEGTSNPNLYWYRQAAGRGLQLLFYSVGIGQISSEVPQNLSASRPQDRQFILSSKKLLLSDSGFYLCAWSVRAGEQFFGPGTRLTVL.

This clone was detected once. The chain joins TRBV10-1 to TRBJ2-5, with 13 bases fitting TRBD2. Germline V gives CDR1 WNHNN, CDR2 SYGVQD (reference sequence). The CDR3 consists of 16 residues. V was clipped by 6 bases and J by 1 base; unmatched bases: 5. The CDR3 is CASSETSGGTQETQYF. The CDR3 DNA sequence: TGCGCCAGCAGCGAGACTAGCGGGGGGACCCAAGAGACCCAGTACTTC.

On this clone itself: This specimen includes other DNA sequences encoding the same CDR3. The V call is TRBV7-9, the J call TRBJ2-2; no reliable D call. CDR3 length: 13 amino acids. Germline V gene lookup returns CDR1 SEHNR and CDR2 FQNEAQ (reference sequence). The V gene lost 3 bases and the J gene lost 5 bases, with 7 bases spanning the gap. CDR3 in DNA: TGTGCCAGCAGCTTCGAGAGGACCGGGGAGCTGTTTTTT. Its translation: CASSFERTGELFF.

This chain joins TRBV7-9 and TRBJ2-1; maybe TRBD2 (6 bases). The CDR3 covers 15 residues. Germline assignment: CDR1 SEHNR and CDR2 FQNEAQ (reference sequence). The V end lost 4 bases, the J end lost 5 bases, and 15 bases lay between the germline ends. The CDR3 nucleotides read TGTGCCAGCAGCTGGACCCGACGCGGGGACAATGAGCAGTTCTTC. It specifies CASSWTRRGDNEQFF.

The genes are TRBV7-8 and TRBJ2-7; no clear D. CDR1 and CDR2 (germline): SGHVS, FQNEAQ. Trimming stripped 5 bases from V and 6 bases from J, with 8 bases between. This CDR3 contains 11 residues. CDR3 bases: TGTGCCAGCAGCCCTTTGATCGAGCAGTACTTC. Its protein is CASSPLIEQYF.

The V call is TRBV13, the J call TRBJ1-4; D perhaps matches TRBD1 (5 bases). This CDR3 contains 14 residues. V lost 6 bases, J lost 6 bases, and 14 bases lay in between. The germline gives CDR1 PRHDT, CDR2 FYEKMQ (reference sequence). The CDR3 nucleotides read TGTGCCAGCAGAAACAGGTTACTACATGAAAAACTGTTTTTT. This encodes CASRNRLLHEKLFF.

The chain couples TRBV6-1 to TRBJ1-5; possibly TRBD1 for D (6 bases). Germline V gene data show CDR1 as MNHNS and CDR2 as SASEGT. The CDR3 extends over 15 amino acids. Trimming took off 3 bases at V and 4 bases at J, with 13 bases between the two ends. Here the CDR3 reads CASSDVQGSNQPQHF. CDR3 DNA: TGTGCCAGCAGTGACGTACAGGGAAGTAATCAGCCCCAGCATTTT.

The chain links TRBV4-3 to TRBJ2-1; 10 nucleotides align to TRBD2. Germline CDR1 is LGHNA and CDR2 is YSLEER. V was clipped by 5 bases and J by 2 bases; unmatched bases: 6. The CDR3 loop spans 16 amino acids. CDR3 protein: CASSDSGRGPYNEQFF. CDR3 DNA: TGCGCCAGCAGCGACAGCGGGAGGGGGCCCTACAATGAGCAGTTCTTC.

This clone was observed a single time. This likely comes from a read error, as the CDR3 has no conserved phenylalanine or tryptophan at its end. The chain employs TRBV28 and TRBJ2-7, with 11 positions matching TRBD2. This CDR3 comprises 15 residues. Germline CDR1 and CDR2: MDHEN and SYDVKM. The junction had 2 bases not matched to a gene; V was cut back by 1 base and J by 3 bases. CDR3 sequence: CASSLFTSGSYEQYL. The CDR3 DNA reads TGTGCCAGCAGTTTATTTACTAGCGGGAGCTACGAGCAGTACCTC.

The genes are TRBV5-6 and TRBJ2-1, with TRBD2 identical over 7 bases. CDR3 length: 13 residues. CDR1 SGHDT and CDR2 YYEEEE come from the germline V gene. V lost 4 bases and J lost 9; bases outside the gene matches: 7. CDR3 in amino acids: CASSPTASGEQFF. The CDR3, as DNA: TGTGCCAGCAGCCCGACGGCTAGCGGTGAGCAGTTCTTC.

This clone was seen just once. The V call is TRBV5-4, the J call TRBJ2-3, with TRBD2 matching 11 bases. The V gene's germline CDR1 is SGHNT and CDR2 YYREEE (reference sequence). This CDR3 region has 15 residues. Unmatched junction bases numbered 4, after V lost 5 bases and J lost 2 bases. Here the CDR3 DNA reads TGTGCCAGCAGGATTAGCGGGGGGGCCACAGATACGCAGTATTTT. This gives the protein CASRISGGATDTQYF.

The chain combines TRBV11-2 with TRBJ2-1; D uncertain. The ends were cut back, 4 bases at V and 0 bases at J, with 10 bases in the middle. CDR1 and CDR2 (germline): SGHAT, FQNNGV. The CDR3 runs to 15 residues. Written as DNA, the CDR3 is TGTGCCAGCAGCTACGACAAAAGCTCCTACAATGAGCAGTTCTTC. Translated: CASSYDKSSYNEQFF.

This chain uses TRBV9 with TRBJ2-2; D is possibly TRBD1 (7 bases). Germline V gives CDR1 SGDLS, CDR2 YYNGEE. The CDR3 has 17 residues. Trimming removed 3 bases from V and 3 bases from J, with 18 bases in between. The CDR3 reads CASSDQGDWTDTGELFF. The CDR3 DNA reads as TGTGCCAGCAGCGACCAGGGGGACTGGACTGACACCGGGGAGCTGTTTTTT. The full variable domain, rest sourced from reference TRBV9 and TRBJ2-2, is DSGVTQTPKHLITATGQRVTLRCSPRSGDLSVYWYQQSLDQGLQFLIQYYNGEERAKGNILERFSAQQFPDLHSELNLSSLELGDSALYFCASSDQGDWTDTGELFFGEGSRLTVL.

This chain joins TRBV4-1 and TRBJ2-1; a possible D gene is TRBD1 (5 bases). The CDR3 covers 12 residues. The germline V gene encodes CDR1 MGHRA and CDR2 YSYEKL. The ends were cut back, 8 bases at V and 5 bases at J, with 10 bases in the middle. CDR3 sequence reads: CASADSHNEQFF. DNA for the CDR3: TGCGCCAGCGCAGACAGCCACAATGAGCAGTTCTTC.

The chain is built from TRBV2 and TRBJ1-1; D ambiguous. Trimming cost V 8 bases and J 0 bases, with 10 bases left between them. Germline loops: CDR1 SNHLY, CDR2 FYNNEI. The CDR3 covers 13 residues. The CDR3 DNA reads as TGTGCCAGCGGGGTGGATTTGAACACTGAAGCTTTCTTT. It codes for CASGVDLNTEAFF. Drawing the rest from reference TRBV2 and TRBJ1-1, the complete variable domain is EPEVTQTPSHQVTQMGQEVILRCVPISNHLYFYWYRQILGQKVEFLVSFYNNEISEKSEIFDDQFSVERPDGSNFTLKIRSTKLEDSAMYFCASGVDLNTEAFFGQGTRLTVV.

CDR3 residues: CASSIRTYEQYF. The DNA of the CDR3 is TGTGCCAGCAGTATTCGCACCTACGAGCAGTACTTC. This chain uses TRBV6-1 with TRBJ2-7; no reliable D call. The CDR3 has 12 amino acids. The germline V gene encodes CDR1 MNHNS and CDR2 SASEGT. V lost 5 bases to trimming and J lost 2 bases, with 7 bases between them.

The chain couples TRBV13 to TRBJ1-2; unclear D gene. The CDR3 sequence is 15 residues long. The V end lost 4 bases, the J end lost 3 bases, and 15 bases lay between the germline ends. Looked up from germline, CDR1 is PRHDT and CDR2 is FYEKMQ (reference sequence). The CDR3 coding sequence is TGTGCCAGCAGCTCCGGGCCAATTGGGCACTATGGCTACACCTTC. The encoded protein is CASSSGPIGHYGYTF.

The CDR3 nucleotides are TGTGCCAGCAGCCTTGAGTTTGGCCTCGAGCAGTTCTTC. Protein product: CASSLEFGLEQFF. V usage is TRBV11-2 and J usage is TRBJ2-1; D call uncertain. CDR3 length: 13 amino acids. Trimming shortened V by 5 bases and J by 10 bases, and 15 bases separated the two germline ends. From germline, CDR1 is SGHAT and CDR2 FQNNGV.

This chain links TRBV7-2 with TRBJ2-5; no firm D call. The germline V gene has CDR1 SGHTA and CDR2 FQGNSA. The length of the CDR3 is 14 residues. V was trimmed by 1 base and J by 2 bases, leaving 8 bases between them. Here the CDR3 DNA reads TGTGCCAGCAGCTTAGAGCCAGAACAAGAGACCCAGTACTTC. Amino acids: CASSLEPEQETQYF.

The chain employs TRBV7-9 and TRBJ2-7; perhaps TRBD2 as D (5 bases). The CDR3 has 13 residues. Trimming removed 8 bases from V and 0 bases from J, with 11 bases in between. Germline V lookup: CDR1 SEHNR, CDR2 FQNEAQ (reference sequence). In DNA, the CDR3 is TGTGCCAGCTCCGGGATTTACTCCTACGAGCAGTACTTC. Translating gives CASSGIYSYEQYF.

The chain employs TRBV5-1 and TRBJ2-5, with TRBD1 matching over 7 bases. Losses at the gene ends were 1 base for V and 2 bases for J; bases not matched to a gene: 14. Germline V CDR1 and CDR2: SGHRS, YFSETQ. The CDR3 consists of 18 residues. The CDR3 DNA follows: TGCGCCAGCAGCTTGTCGATACCAGGGACAGTGATTCAAGAGACCCAGTACTTC. Translation gives CASSLSIPGTVIQETQYF.

The chain couples TRBV27 to TRBJ1-6, with TRBD1 matching over 10 bases. Looked up from germline, CDR1 is MNHEY and CDR2 is SMNVEV (reference sequence). This CDR3 is 15 amino acids long. The V gene end was trimmed by 0 bases and the J gene end by 8 bases; junction bases not matched to a gene: 1. The CDR3 loop reads CASSLSGQGDSPLHF. The DNA for the CDR3 is TGTGCCAGCAGTTTATCCGGACAGGGGGATTCACCCCTCCACTTT.

The chain carries TRBV5-1 and TRBJ1-4; perhaps TRBD1 as D (5 bases). V lost 4 bases and J 8 bases, leaving 15 bases between the germline ends. The CDR3 extends over 14 amino acids. CDR1 is SGHRS, CDR2 YFSETQ, per germline. CDR3 DNA: TGCGCCAGCAGCCAGGGACCCGAGGAAGAAAAACTGTTTTTT. Encoded protein: CASSQGPEEEKLFF.

This clone was counted once. The CDR3 DNA sequence: TGTGCCAGCAGTGCTTCGTTAAAGGCCGCATTCCTCAATGAGCAGTTCTTC. Translation: CASSASLKAAFLNEQFF. The chain has TRBV2 and TRBJ2-1; D ambiguous. V dropped 4 bases and J dropped 6 bases, with 22 bases sitting between them. The V gene's germline CDR1 is SNHLY and CDR2 FYNNEI. The length of the CDR3 is 17 residues.

A single count supports this clone. The chain has TRBV9 and TRBJ2-3, with D maybe TRBD1 (6 bases). Per germline, CDR1 SGDLS and CDR2 YYNGEE. V lost 4 bases, J lost 0 bases, and 18 bases lay in between. The CDR3 is made up of 17 amino acids. CDR3 bases: TGTGCCAGCAGCACCCCCCGCCAGGGGCTTAGCACAGATACGCAGTATTTT. It encodes CASSTPRQGLSTDTQYF.

This chain uses TRBV30 with TRBJ2-3; D gene unclear. The germline V and J ends were trimmed by 7 bases and 0 bases, with 14 bases remaining between them. The CDR3 is 14 residues long. CDR1 is GTSNPN, CDR2 SVGIG, per germline (reference sequence). The CDR3 spells CALNPRASTDTQYF. The CDR3, as DNA: TGTGCCTTGAACCCTAGGGCTAGCACAGATACGCAGTATTTT.

The chain recombines TRBV27 with TRBJ2-1, with TRBD1 matching 7 bases. Germline-derived CDR1 and CDR2 are MNHEY and SMNVEV (reference sequence). The CDR3 consists of 13 residues. The V segment lost 7 bases and the J segment 7 bases; nucleotides outside the gene matches: 7. For the CDR3, the DNA is TGTGCCAGCAAGGAGACAGGGATAAATGAGCAGTTCTTC. Translating gives CASKETGINEQFF.

CDR3 sequence: CASSLDLSGTAPGTQYF. In nucleotides, the CDR3 is TGTGCCAGCAGCTTAGACCTTTCTGGGACGGCCCCAGGGACCCAGTACTTC. The genes are TRBV7-6 and TRBJ2-5; possibly TRBD1 or TRBD2 for D (5 bases each). Germline loops: CDR1 SGHVS, CDR2 FNYEAQ. V gave up 1 base and J gave up 7 bases, with 22 bases separating them. This CDR3 has 17 residues. The full variable domain, in which reference TRBV7-6 and TRBJ2-5 provide the parts outside the CDR3, is GAGVSQSPRYKVTKRGQDVALRCDPISGHVSLYWYRQALGQGPEFLTYFNYEAQQDKSGLPNDRFSAERPEGSISTLTIQRTEQRDSAMYRCASSLDLSGTAPGTQYFGPGTRLLVL.

The DNA of the CDR3 is TGTGCCACCAGCTCCCGGGACAGGCTCGGCTACACCTTC. Residues: CATSSRDRLGYTF. The V and J genes are TRBV15 and TRBJ1-2, with 8 bases that match TRBD1. The CDR3 loop spans 13 amino acids. Looked up from germline, CDR1 is LNHNV and CDR2 is YYDKDF (reference sequence). After removal of 5 bases from V and 8 bases from J, the junction contained 7 bases not matched to a gene.

The chain has TRBV9 and TRBJ2-7; a weak D match, TRBD1 (6 bases). The CDR3 sequence is 16 residues long. From germline, CDR1 is SGDLS and CDR2 YYNGEE. V shed 4 bases and J shed 0 bases, with 17 bases lying between them. CDR3 in DNA: TGTGCCAGCAGCTTACTAGGGGGTTACAGCTCCTACGAGCAGTACTTC. Residues: CASSLLGGYSSYEQYF.

The CDR3 loop reads CASSEGGVVINSPLHF. The DNA for the CDR3 is TGTGCCAGCAGTGAAGGTGGGGTAGTAATCAATTCACCCCTCCACTTT. This rearrangement joins TRBV2 to TRBJ1-6; D is undetermined. The germline V and J ends were trimmed by 1 base and 7 bases, with 14 bases remaining between them. Germline lookup yields CDR1 SNHLY and CDR2 FYNNEI. This CDR3 is built from 16 residues.